This passage covers 17 T cell receptor beta chains from one sample sequenced in a study of Ad26.COV2.S vaccination and SARS-CoV-2 variants. The repertoire was sequenced with immunoSEQ multiplex PCR; TCRdb's copy has only in-frame clones and lacks some. The table lists around 250,000 clones, approximately 88% of them singletons. The treatment was: some 19 received Ad26.COV2.S at low or high dose, single or two shots; several received placebo; per-sample allocation not given. Day 63 following the first vaccine or placebo injection was when the samples were taken. The sample in question was peripheral blood, obtained in a trial of Ad26.COV2.S vaccine versus placebo. All receptors come from a person aged 18 to 65 who received the Ad26.COV2.S COVID-19 vaccine or a placebo.

The rearrangement links TRBV27 to TRBJ2-1; 7 bases agree with TRBD2. This CDR3 is 15 amino acids long. Germline CDR1 is MNHEY and CDR2 is SMNVEV (reference sequence). Trimming removed 5 bases from V and 8 bases from J; junction bases left unmatched: 12. CDR3 amino acids: CASSPLVSGIDEQFF. CDR3 nucleotide sequence: TGTGCCAGCAGTCCGCTGGTAAGCGGGATCGATGAGCAGTTCTTC.

The chain is built from TRBV19 and TRBJ2-7; D may be TRBD1 (6 bases). The V end lost 5 bases, the J end lost 2 bases, and 13 bases lay between the germline ends. Germline lookup yields CDR1 LNHDA and CDR2 SQIVND (reference sequence). The CDR3 covers 14 residues. The CDR3 region is CASSQGQKTYEQYF. CDR3 DNA sequence: TGTGCCAGTAGTCAAGGACAGAAAACCTACGAGCAGTACTTC.

The V and J genes are TRBV2 and TRBJ1-2; D gene ambiguous. The V end lost 4 bases, the J end lost 7 bases, and 19 bases lay between the germline ends. Germline V gives CDR1 SNHLY, CDR2 FYNNEI. This CDR3 is built from 15 residues. The CDR3 loop reads CASSGPRQATFGYTF. The CDR3 region has the DNA TGTGCCAGCAGTGGTCCTCGGCAGGCAACTTTTGGCTACACCTTC.

V usage is TRBV28 and J usage is TRBJ2-1; 7 bases are shared with TRBD1. The V gene end was trimmed by 10 bases and the J gene end by 9 bases; junction bases not matched to a gene: 15. The CDR3 is 14 amino acids. The germline V gene encodes CDR1 MDHEN and CDR2 SYDVKM. As DNA, the CDR3 is TGTGCCACCTCCCCCATCTACAGGGGCGGTGAGCAGTTCTTC. It yields the protein CATSPIYRGGEQFF.

This sequence joins TRBV6-5 and TRBJ1-2, with no clear D. The CDR3 consists of 16 residues. Looked up from germline, CDR1 is MNHEY and CDR2 is SVGAGI. V was pared by 0 bases and J by 6 bases, with 17 bases between. CDR3 residues: CASSYSEADWANGYTF. CDR3 bases: TGTGCCAGCAGTTACTCTGAGGCAGATTGGGCGAATGGCTACACCTTC.

This rearrangement joins TRBV19 to TRBJ1-3, with no clear D. The CDR3 is made up of 16 amino acids. CDR1 is LNHDA and CDR2 is SQIVND in the germline V gene (reference sequence). The V end lost 0 bases, the J end lost 0 bases, and 9 bases lay between the germline ends. CDR3 in DNA: TGTGCCAGTAGTATAGAATACCGAAGCTCTGGAAACACCATATATTTT. This sequence encodes CASSIEYRSSGNTIYF.

V gene TRBV11-2 combines with J gene TRBJ2-3, with D hard to call. Deletions cut 0 bases from V and 6 bases from J, with 10 bases between. Germline values: CDR1 SGHAT, CDR2 FQNNGV. The CDR3 is 14 amino acids. The CDR3 region is CASSLDGRADTQYF. Here the CDR3 DNA reads TGTGCCAGCAGCTTAGATGGACGGGCGGATACGCAGTATTTT.

The sample holds a few counts of this clone. The rearrangement joins TRBV30 to TRBJ1-5, with D unresolved. CDR3 size: 13 residues. Germline-derived CDR1 and CDR2 are GTSNPN and SVGIG (reference sequence). Trimming took 2 bases from V and 0 from J, leaving 5 bases between them. CDR3 in amino acids: CAWSRRSNQPQHF. CDR3 sequence (DNA): TGTGCCTGGAGTCGCCGTAGCAATCAGCCCCAGCATTTT.

The chain is built from TRBV27 and TRBJ2-7, with D possibly matching TRBD1 (6 bases). The CDR3 has 14 amino acids. The germline V gene encodes CDR1 MNHEY and CDR2 SMNVEV (reference sequence). V lost 1 base to trimming and J lost 6 bases, with 13 bases between them. The CDR3 sequence is CASSLWAGVREQYF. In DNA, the CDR3 is TGTGCCAGCAGTTTATGGGCAGGGGTTCGCGAGCAGTACTTC.

This chain connects TRBV6-6 to TRBJ2-7; perhaps D is TRBD1 or TRBD2 (5 bases each). The CDR3 extends over 13 amino acids. V lost 6 bases and J lost 6, with 15 bases in between. The germline V gene has CDR1 MNHNY and CDR2 SVGAGI (reference sequence). The CDR3 region has the DNA TGTGCCAGCAGCCCAACCCCCGGGGCCGAGCAGTACGTC. This codes for CASSPTPGAEQYV.

CDR3 sequence: CASSRGQGSGELFF. In DNA form, the CDR3 reads TGTGCCAGTAGTCGCGGACAGGGTTCCGGGGAGCTGTTTTTT. This chain joins TRBV19 and TRBJ2-2, with 8 bases that match TRBD1. Trimming at V came to 5 bases and at J to 6 bases, leaving 5 bases not matched to a gene. The CDR3 covers 14 residues. From germline, CDR1 is LNHDA and CDR2 SQIVND (reference sequence).

V usage is TRBV6-4 and J usage is TRBJ2-3; D not certain. The germline CDR1 and CDR2 sequences are MRHNA and SNTAGT. This CDR3 region has 15 residues. Trimming removed 4 bases from V and 0 bases from J, with 11 bases in between. The CDR3 sequence is CASSASGGSTDTQYF. CDR3 sequence (DNA): TGTGCCAGCAGTGCCTCTGGCGGTAGCACAGATACGCAGTATTTT.

This rearrangement joins TRBV6-1 to TRBJ2-7, with TRBD1 identical over 10 bases. Germline-derived CDR1 and CDR2 are MNHNS and SASEGT. The CDR3 is 16 residues long. J lost 2 bases, V lost 4 bases, and 8 bases had no gene match. The CDR3 loop reads CASSVLVGQGTYEQYF. The CDR3 DNA follows: TGTGCCAGCAGTGTCCTCGTGGGACAGGGGACCTACGAGCAGTACTTC.

The chain links TRBV7-2 to TRBJ1-4, with TRBD1 matching over 8 bases. Germline values: CDR1 SGHTA, CDR2 FQGNSA. J was trimmed by 8 bases and V by 4 bases; bases with no gene match: 9. This CDR3 is built from 15 residues. The CDR3 spells CASSSRQGSREKLFF. DNA for the CDR3: TGTGCCAGCAGCTCGCGACAGGGGTCTAGGGAAAAACTGTTTTTT.

V gene TRBV5-8 combines with J gene TRBJ2-1; D is uncertain. V was cut by 6 bases and J by 0 bases, with 10 bases left in between. The CDR3 covers 14 residues. Germline V gene data show CDR1 as SGHTS and CDR2 as YDEGEE. CDR3 nucleotides: TGTGCCAGCAATAAAGGTAGCTCCTACAATGAGCAGTTCTTC. It translates to CASNKGSSYNEQFF.

The rearrangement uses TRBV7-3 and TRBJ2-5; 8 bases line up with TRBD2. This CDR3 has 21 amino acids. CDR1 is SGHTA, CDR2 FQGTGA, per germline. V lost 0 bases and J lost 5; bases outside the gene matches: 23. CDR3 sequence (DNA): TGTGCCAGCAGCTTAACAAGACCCGTAGCCCCGGGCGGGAGGAGGGGGGAGACCCAGTACTTC. Translation: CASSLTRPVAPGGRRGETQYF.

The rearrangement uses TRBV24-1 and TRBJ2-5; D is perhaps TRBD1 (5 bases). CDR1 KGHDR and CDR2 SFDVKD come from the germline V gene. The CDR3 runs 13 residues. V was shortened by 12 bases and J by 0 bases, with 13 bases between the two germline ends. The CDR3 protein is CASSWGNQETQYF. The CDR3 DNA is TGTGCCTCGTCCTGGGGCAACCAAGAGACCCAGTACTTC.